This T cell receptor beta chain is drawn from a study of blood T cell repertoires in COVID-19. The CDR3 spans 14 residues. Per germline, CDR1 SGHDT and CDR2 YYEEEE. Trimming took off 5 bases at V and 2 bases at J, with 13 bases between the two ends. Original analysis: Reference gene primer amplification gave nucleated cell count estimates. Using immunoSEQ multiplex PCR, the repertoire was profiled, and TCRdb retains in-frame clones only, with some absent. That table is the source of V, J and clone size, and D and trimming were worked out from the DNA. In the table there are hundreds of thousands of clones, around 85% of which are singletons.

Sequencing was performed on PBMCs or T cells enriched from blood (not recorded which). This clonotype originated in a woman between 50 and 59 years old who had recovered from COVID-19. The V and J genes are TRBV5-6 and TRBJ1-1; D is unclear. Here the CDR3 DNA reads TGTGCCAGCAGTCCTGACGGGAGAAACACTGAAGCTTTCTTT. Translating gives CASSPDGRNTEAFF.